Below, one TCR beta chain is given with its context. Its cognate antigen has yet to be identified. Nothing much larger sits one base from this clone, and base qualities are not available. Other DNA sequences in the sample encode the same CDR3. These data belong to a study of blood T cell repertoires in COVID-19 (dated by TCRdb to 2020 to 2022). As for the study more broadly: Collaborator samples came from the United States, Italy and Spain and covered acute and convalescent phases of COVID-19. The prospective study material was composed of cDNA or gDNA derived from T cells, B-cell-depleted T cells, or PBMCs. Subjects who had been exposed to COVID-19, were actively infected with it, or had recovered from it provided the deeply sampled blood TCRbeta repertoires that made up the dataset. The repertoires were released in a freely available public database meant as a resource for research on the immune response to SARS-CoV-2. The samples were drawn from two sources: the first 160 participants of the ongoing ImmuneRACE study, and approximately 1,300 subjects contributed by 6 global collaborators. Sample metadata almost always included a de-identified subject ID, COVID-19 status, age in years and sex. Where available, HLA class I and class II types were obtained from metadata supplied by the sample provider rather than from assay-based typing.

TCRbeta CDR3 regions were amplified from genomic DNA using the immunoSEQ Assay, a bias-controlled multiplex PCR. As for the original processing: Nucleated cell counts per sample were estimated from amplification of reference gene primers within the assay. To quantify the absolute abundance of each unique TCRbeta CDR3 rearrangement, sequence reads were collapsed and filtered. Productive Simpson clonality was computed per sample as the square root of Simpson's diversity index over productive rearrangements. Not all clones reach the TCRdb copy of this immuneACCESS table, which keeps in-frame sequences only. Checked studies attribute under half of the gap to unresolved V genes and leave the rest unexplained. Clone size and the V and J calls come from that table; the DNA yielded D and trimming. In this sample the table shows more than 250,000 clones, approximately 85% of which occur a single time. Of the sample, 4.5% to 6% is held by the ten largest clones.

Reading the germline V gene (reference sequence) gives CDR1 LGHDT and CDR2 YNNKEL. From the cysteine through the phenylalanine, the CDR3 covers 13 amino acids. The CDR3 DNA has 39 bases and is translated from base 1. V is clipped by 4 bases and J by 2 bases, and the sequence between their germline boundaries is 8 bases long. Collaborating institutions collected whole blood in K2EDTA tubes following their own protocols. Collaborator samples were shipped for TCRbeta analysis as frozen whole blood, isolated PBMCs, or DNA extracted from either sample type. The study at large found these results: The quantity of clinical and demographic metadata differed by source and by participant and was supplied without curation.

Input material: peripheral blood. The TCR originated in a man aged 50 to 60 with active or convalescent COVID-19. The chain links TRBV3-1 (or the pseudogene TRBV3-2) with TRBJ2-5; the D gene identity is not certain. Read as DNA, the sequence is TGTGCCAGCAGCCTGGGCTTACAAGAGACCCAGTACTTC. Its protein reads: CASSLGLQETQYF.